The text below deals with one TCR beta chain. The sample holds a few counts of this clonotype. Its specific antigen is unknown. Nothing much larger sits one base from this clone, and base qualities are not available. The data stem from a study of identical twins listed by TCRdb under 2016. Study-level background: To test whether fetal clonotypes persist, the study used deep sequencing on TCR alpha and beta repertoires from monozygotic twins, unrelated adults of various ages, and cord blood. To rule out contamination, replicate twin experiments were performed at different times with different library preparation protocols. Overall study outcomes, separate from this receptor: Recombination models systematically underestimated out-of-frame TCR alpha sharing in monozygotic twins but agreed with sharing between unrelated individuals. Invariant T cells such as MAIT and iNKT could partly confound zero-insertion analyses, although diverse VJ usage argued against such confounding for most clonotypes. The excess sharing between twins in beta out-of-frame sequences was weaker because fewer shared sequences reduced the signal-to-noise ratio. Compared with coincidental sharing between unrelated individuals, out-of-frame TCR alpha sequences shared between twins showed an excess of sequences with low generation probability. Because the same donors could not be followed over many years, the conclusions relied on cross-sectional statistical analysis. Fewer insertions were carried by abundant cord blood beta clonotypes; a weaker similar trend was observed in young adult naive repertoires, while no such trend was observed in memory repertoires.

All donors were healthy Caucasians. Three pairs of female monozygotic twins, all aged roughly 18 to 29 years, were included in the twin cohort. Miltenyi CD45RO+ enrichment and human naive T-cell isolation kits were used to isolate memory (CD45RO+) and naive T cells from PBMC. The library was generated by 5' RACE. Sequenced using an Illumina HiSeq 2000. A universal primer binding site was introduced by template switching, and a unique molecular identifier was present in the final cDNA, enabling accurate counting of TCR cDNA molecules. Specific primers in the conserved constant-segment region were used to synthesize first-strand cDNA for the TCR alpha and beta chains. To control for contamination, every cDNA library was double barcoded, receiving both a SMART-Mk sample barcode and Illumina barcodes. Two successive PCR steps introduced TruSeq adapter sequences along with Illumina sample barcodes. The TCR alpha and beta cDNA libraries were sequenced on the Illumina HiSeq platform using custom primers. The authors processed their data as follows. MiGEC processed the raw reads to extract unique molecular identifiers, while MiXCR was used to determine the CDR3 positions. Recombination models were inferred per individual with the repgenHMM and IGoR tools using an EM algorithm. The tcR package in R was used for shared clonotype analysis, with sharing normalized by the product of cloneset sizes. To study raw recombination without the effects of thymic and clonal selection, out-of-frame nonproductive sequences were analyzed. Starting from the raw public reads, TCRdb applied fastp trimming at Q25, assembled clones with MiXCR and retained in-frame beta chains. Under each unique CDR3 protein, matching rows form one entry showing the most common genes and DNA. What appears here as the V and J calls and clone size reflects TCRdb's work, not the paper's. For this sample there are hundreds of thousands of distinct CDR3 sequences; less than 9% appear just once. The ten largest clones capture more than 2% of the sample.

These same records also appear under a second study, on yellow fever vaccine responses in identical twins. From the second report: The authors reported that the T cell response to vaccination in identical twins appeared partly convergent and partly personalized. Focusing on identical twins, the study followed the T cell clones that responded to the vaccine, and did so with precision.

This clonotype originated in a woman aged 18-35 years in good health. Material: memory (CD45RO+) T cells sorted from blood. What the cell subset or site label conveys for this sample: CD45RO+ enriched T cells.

This receptor has the CDR3 CSARGYQGVTEAFF. The bases read TGCAGTGCTAGAGGATACCAGGGGGTGACTGAAGCTTTCTTT. This sequence uses TRBV20-1 and TRBJ1-1, and 7 junction bases match TRBD1. From the cysteine up to the phenylalanine, the CDR3 has a length of 14 residues. CDR3 DNA only is kept here, 42 bases in frame from base 1. CDR1 and CDR2, per the germline V gene (reference sequence), are DFQATT and SNEGSKA. After removal of 1 base from V and 5 bases from J, the junction retains 7 bases not matched to a gene.